Listed here are 5 T cell receptor beta chains from one sample, sequenced in a study of T cells in Graves' hyperthyroidism and ophthalmopathy. TCR beta CDR3 region amplification was performed from RNA transcripts. First-round RT-PCR targeting the TCR CDR3 was performed with the HTBI primer set. TCRdb independently ran MiXCR on the multiplex PCR reads; one entry per CDR3 protein. The sample lists fewer than 750,000 distinct CDR3 sequences, roughly 15% occurring once. Material: blood. These receptors came from a woman aged 40 to 50 with Graves' ophthalmopathy.

This clonotype was observed at least ten times. The chain links TRBV14 to TRBJ2-5, with D possibly being TRBD2 (5 bases). This CDR3 has 15 residues. From germline, CDR1 is SGHDN and CDR2 FVKESK. Trimming left V 4 bases short and J 1 base short, with 13 bases between. The CDR3 spells CASSRLGSGQETQYF. The CDR3 DNA is TGTGCCAGCAGCCGCCTGGGGAGCGGCCAAGAGACCCAGTACTTC.

This clonotype was counted many times. This rearrangement joins TRBV19 to TRBJ1-1; D is unclear. This CDR3 contains 11 residues. From germline, CDR1 is LNHDA and CDR2 SQIVND (reference sequence). V lost 2 bases to trimming and J lost 6 bases, with 4 bases between them. This chain's CDR3 is CASSIFSEAFF. In nucleotides, the CDR3 is TGTGCCAGTAGTATATTTTCTGAAGCTTTCTTT.

This clonotype occurred many times. This rearrangement joins TRBV27 to TRBJ1-1; 7 nucleotides line up with TRBD1. Germline-derived CDR1 and CDR2 are MNHEY and SMNVEV (reference sequence). The V segment lost 4 bases and the J segment 1 base; nucleotides outside the gene matches: 9. CDR3 size: 16 residues. CDR3 bases: TGTGCCAGCAGTTCGCCGCTCAGACAGGGGAACACTGAAGCTTTCTTT. Its protein is CASSSPLRQGNTEAFF.

This clonotype was counted only a few times. This chain uses TRBV11-1 with TRBJ1-2, with 10 nucleotides matching TRBD1. The CDR3 sequence is 17 residues long. CDR1 SGHAT and CDR2 FQDESV come from the germline V gene (reference sequence). Germline trimming cut 7 bases from V and 6 bases from J; bases unmatched to any gene: 17. This CDR3 reads CASTKRQGAGSHHGYTF. CDR3 DNA: TGTGCCAGCACCAAAAGACAGGGGGCGGGTAGTCACCATGGCTACACCTTC.

This clonotype came up many times. The chain combines TRBV28 with TRBJ2-7, with D perhaps TRBD1 (6 bases). Deletions cut 5 bases from V and 13 bases from J, with 21 bases between. CDR3 length equals 13 residues. Per the germline V gene, CDR1 is MDHEN and CDR2 is SYDVKM. CDR3 amino acids: CASSDPGQQPQYF. The CDR3 DNA follows: TGTGCCAGCAGTGACCCGGGACAACAGCCCCAATACTTC.